This T cell receptor beta chain was sequenced in a study of shared clonotypes between healthy human individuals. Study-wide results and limits: It was the few donors that limited the genetic and exposure-history diversity represented. Generally, estimated richness proved larger in naive subsets than it did in memory subsets.

The CDR3 consists of 15 residues. Trimming removed 6 bases from V and 0 bases from J, with 12 bases in between. Germline CDR1 and CDR2: MDHEN and SYDVKM. Sorted subsets were amplified in replicate PCRs using around 0.2 ug DNA, roughly 30,000 T cell genomes. Profiling relied on immunoSEQ multiplex PCR, and the TCRdb table lists in-frame clones only, not all of them. The repertoire has fewer than 850,000 clones, 90% of them found once; the top ten carry 34%. CD45RO+ cells joined CCR7-negative CD45RA+ TemRA cells to form CD8 memory. Of note for this clone: The antigen is unknown. This same CDR3 is encoded by further DNA sequences in the sample.

The chain has TRBV28 and TRBJ2-1; D gene ambiguous. The sequence derives from a man aged 18 to 29 in good health. Some clones in this sample may be carry-over from other donors' samples. Input material: memory CD8+ T cells from PBMCs. Documented subset: CD45RO+ cells pooled with CCR7-negative TemRA cells. CDR3 loop: CASSFLGSSYNEQFF. Here the CDR3 DNA reads TGTGCCAGCAGCTTCCTGGGAAGCTCCTACAATGAGCAGTTCTTC.